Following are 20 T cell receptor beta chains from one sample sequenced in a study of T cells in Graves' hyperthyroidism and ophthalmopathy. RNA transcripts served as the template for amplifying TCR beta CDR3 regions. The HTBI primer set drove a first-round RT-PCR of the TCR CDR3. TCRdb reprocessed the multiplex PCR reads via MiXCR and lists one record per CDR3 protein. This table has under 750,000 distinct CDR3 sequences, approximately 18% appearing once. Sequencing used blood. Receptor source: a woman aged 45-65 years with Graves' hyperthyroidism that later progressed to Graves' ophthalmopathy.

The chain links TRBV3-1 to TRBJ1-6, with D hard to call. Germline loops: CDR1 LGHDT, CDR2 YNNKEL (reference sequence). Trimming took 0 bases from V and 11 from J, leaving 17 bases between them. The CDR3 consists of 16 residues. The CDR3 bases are TGTGCCAGCAGCCAAGAAAGAGCCTCAGCCAGCGCACCCCTCCACTTT. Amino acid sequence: CASSQERASASAPLHF. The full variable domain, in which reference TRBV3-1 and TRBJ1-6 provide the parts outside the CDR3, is DTAVSQTPKYLVTQMGNDKSIKCEQNLGHDTMYWYKQDSKKFLKIMFSYNNKELIINETVPNRFSPKSPDKAHLNLHINSLELGDSAVYFCASSQERASASAPLHFGNGTRLTVT.

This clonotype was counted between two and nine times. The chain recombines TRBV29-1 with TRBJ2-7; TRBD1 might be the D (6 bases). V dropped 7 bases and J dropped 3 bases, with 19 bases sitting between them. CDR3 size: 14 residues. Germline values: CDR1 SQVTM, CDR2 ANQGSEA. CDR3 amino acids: CSAQGTRGSYEQYF. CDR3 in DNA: TGCAGCGCCCAAGGGACAAGGGGGAGCTACGAGCAGTACTTC.

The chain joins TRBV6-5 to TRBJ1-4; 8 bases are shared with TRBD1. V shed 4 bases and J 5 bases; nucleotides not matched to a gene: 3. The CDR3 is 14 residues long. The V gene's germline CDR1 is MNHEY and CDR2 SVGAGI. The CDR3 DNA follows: TGTGCCAGCAGTTGGGACAGGCGGAATGAAAAACTGTTTTTT. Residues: CASSWDRRNEKLFF.

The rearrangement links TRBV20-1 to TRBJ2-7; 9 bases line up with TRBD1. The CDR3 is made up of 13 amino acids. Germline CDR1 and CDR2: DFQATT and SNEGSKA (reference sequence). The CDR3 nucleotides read TGCAGCCCTGCACAGGGGGCTTCCTACGAGCAGTACTTC. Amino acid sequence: CSPAQGASYEQYF.

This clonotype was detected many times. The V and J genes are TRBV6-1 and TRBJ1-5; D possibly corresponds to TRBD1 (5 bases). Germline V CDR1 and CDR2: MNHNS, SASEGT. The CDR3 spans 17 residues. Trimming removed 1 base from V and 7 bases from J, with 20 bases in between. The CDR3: CASSEVLGTSPGQPQHF. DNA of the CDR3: TGTGCCAGCAGTGAAGTGCTCGGGACCTCTCCCGGCCAGCCCCAGCATTTT.

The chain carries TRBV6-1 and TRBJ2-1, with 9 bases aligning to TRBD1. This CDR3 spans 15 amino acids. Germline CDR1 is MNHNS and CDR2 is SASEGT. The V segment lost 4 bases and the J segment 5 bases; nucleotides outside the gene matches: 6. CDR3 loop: CASSGNRGLHNEQFF. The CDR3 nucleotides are TGTGCCAGCAGTGGGAACAGGGGGCTTCACAATGAGCAGTTCTTC.

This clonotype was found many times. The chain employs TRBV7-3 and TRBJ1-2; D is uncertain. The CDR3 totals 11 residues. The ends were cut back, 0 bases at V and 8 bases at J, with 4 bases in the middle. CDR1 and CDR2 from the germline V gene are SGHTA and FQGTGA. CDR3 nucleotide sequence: TGTGCCAGCAGCTTAACGAGGGGCTACACCTTC. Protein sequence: CASSLTRGYTF.

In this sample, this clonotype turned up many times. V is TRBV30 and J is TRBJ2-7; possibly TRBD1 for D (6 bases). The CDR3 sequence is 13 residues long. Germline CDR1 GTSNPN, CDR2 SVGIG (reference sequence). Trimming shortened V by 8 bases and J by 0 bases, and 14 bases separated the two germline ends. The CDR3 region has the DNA TGTGCCGGAACCGGGACAAGCTCCTACGAGCAGTACTTC. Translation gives CAGTGTSSYEQYF. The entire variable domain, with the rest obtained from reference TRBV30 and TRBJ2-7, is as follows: SQTIHQWPATLVQPVGSPLSLECTVEGTSNPNLYWYRQAAGRGLQLLFYSVGIGQISSEVPQNLSASRPQDRQFILSSKKLLLSDSGFYLCAGTGTSSYEQYFGPGTRLTVT.

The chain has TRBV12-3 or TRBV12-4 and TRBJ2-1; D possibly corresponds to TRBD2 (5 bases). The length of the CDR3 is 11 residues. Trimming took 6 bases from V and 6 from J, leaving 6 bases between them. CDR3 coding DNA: TGTGCCAGCAGCACTAGCAATGAGCAGTTCTTC. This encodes CASSTSNEQFF.

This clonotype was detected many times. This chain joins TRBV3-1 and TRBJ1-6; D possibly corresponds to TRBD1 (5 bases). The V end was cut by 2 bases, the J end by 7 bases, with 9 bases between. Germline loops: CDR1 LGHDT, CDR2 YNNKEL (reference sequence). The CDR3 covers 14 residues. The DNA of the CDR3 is TGTGCCAGCAGCCAACTGGGGGACAATTCACCCCTCCACTTT. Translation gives CASSQLGDNSPLHF.

The CDR3: CATRGTGTNNEQFF. The CDR3 bases are TGTGCCACCAGGGGGACAGGGACCAACAATGAGCAGTTCTTC. The V gene is TRBV24-1, the J gene TRBJ2-1; 9 bases align to TRBD1. CDR3 length: 14 residues. Trimming cost V 7 bases and J 5 bases; bases outside gene matches: 5. The V gene's germline CDR1 is KGHDR and CDR2 SFDVKD.

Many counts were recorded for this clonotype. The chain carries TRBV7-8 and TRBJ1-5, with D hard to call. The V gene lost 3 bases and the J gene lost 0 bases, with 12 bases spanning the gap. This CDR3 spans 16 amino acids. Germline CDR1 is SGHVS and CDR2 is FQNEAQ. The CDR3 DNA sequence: TGTGCCAGCAGCTTGTCGGGTCTCTATAGCAATCAGCCCCAGCATTTT. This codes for CASSLSGLYSNQPQHF.

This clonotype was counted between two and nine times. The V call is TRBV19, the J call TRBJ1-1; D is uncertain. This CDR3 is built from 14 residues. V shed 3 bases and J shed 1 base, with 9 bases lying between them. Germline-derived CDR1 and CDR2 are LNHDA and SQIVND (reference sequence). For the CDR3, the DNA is TGTGCCAGTAGTATTGTGGCCTCGAACACTGAAGCTTTCTTT. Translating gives CASSIVASNTEAFF.

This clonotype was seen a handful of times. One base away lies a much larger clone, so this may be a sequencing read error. CDR3 nucleotides: TGTGCCGGCAGTAAGGGGGCTTATGGCAATCAGCCCCAGCATTTT. Protein: CAGSKGAYGNQPQHF. The chain combines TRBV12-3 or TRBV12-4 with TRBJ1-5; 7 bases align to TRBD1. This CDR3 is built from 15 residues.

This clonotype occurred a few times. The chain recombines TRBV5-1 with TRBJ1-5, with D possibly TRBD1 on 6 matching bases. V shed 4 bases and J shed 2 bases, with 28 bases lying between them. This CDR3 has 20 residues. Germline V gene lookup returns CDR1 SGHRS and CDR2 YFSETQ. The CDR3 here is CASSPYRRGRGGPGNQPQHF. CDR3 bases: TGCGCCAGCAGCCCCTATCGCCGGGGCAGGGGAGGGCCGGGCAATCAGCCCCAGCATTTT.

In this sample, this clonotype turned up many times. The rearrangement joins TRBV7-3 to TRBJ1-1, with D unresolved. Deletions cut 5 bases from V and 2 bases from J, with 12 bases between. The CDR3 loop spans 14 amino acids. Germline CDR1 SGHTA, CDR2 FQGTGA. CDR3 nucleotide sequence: TGTGCCAGCAGCCGTTTTAAGGGCAACACTGAAGCTTTCTTT. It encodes CASSRFKGNTEAFF.

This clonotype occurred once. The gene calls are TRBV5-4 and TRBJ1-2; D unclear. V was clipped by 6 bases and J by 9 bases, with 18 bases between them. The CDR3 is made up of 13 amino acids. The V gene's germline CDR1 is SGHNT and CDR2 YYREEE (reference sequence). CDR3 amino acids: CASKPGTAGSYTF. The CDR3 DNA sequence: TGTGCCAGCAAGCCTGGTACAGCGGGGAGCTACACCTTC.

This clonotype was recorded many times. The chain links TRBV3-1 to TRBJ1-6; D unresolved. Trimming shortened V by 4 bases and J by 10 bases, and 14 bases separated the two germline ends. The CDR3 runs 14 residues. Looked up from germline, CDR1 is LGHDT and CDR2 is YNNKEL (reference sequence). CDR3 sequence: CASSPQQDGSPLHF. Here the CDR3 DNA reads TGTGCCAGCAGCCCCCAGCAGGACGGGTCACCCCTCCACTTT.

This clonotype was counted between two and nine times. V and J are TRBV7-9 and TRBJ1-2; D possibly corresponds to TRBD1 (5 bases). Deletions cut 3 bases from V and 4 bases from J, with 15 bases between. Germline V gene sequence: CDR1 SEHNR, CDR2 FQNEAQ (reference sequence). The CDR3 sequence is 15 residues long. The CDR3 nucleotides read TGTGCCAGCAGCTTTGGGGACCGGTCGGGCTATGGCTACACCTTC. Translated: CASSFGDRSGYGYTF.

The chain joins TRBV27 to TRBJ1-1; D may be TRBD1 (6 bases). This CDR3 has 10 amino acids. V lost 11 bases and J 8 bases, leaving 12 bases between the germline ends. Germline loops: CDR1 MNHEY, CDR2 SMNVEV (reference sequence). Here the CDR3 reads CASGVNEAFF. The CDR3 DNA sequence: TGTGCCTCAGGGGTCAACGAAGCTTTCTTT.